This T cell receptor (beta chain) was profiled in a study of T cells in localized non-small cell lung cancer. Some clones are missing from TCRdb's copy, which holds only in-frame ones; the method was immunoSEQ multiplex PCR. The table lists roughly 26,000 clones, about 88% of them singletons. This CDR3 spans 11 amino acids. Germline CDR1 is KGHSH and CDR2 is LQKENI. Deletions cut 8 bases from V and 7 bases from J, with 9 bases between. The sample in question was peripheral blood, obtained before any cancer treatment. The genes are TRBV18 and TRBJ1-3; D remains unclear. The TCR comes from a female donor over 55 with stage II squamous cell lung carcinoma. In DNA form, the CDR3 reads TGTGCCAGCGGTCCTCCGAACACCATATATTTT. Its translation: CASGPPNTIYF.